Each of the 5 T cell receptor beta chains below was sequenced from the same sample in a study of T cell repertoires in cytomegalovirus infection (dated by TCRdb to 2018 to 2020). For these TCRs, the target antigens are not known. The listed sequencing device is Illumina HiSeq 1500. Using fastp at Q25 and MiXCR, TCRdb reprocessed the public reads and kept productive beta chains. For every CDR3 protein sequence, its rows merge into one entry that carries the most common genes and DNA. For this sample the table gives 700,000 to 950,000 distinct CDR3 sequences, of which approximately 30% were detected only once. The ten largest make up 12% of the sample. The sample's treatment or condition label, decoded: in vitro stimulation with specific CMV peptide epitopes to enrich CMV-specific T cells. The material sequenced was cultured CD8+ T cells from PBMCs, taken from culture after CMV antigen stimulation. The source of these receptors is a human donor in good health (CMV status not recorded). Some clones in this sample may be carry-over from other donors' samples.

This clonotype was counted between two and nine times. The CDR3 DNA follows: TGTGCCAGCAGCTCGATCCGACAGGTAGAGTTCTTC. Protein sequence: CASSSIRQVEFF. The V and J genes are TRBV7-9 and TRBJ2-1; the D gene is possibly TRBD1 (6 bases). V dropped 4 bases and J dropped 14 bases, with 15 bases sitting between them. CDR1 SEHNR and CDR2 FQNEAQ come from the germline V gene (reference sequence). The CDR3 length is 12 residues.

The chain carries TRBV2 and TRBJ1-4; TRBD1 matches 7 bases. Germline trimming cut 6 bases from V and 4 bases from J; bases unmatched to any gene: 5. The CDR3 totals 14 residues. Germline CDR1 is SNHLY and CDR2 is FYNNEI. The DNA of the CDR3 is TGTGCCAGCAGATTGACAGGGAATAATGAAAAACTGTTTTTT. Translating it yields CASRLTGNNEKLFF. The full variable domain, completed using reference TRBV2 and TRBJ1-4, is EPEVTQTPSHQVTQMGQEVILRCVPISNHLYFYWYRQILGQKVEFLVSFYNNEISEKSEIFDDQFSVERPDGSNFTLKIRSTKLEDSAMYFCASRLTGNNEKLFFGSGTQLSVL.

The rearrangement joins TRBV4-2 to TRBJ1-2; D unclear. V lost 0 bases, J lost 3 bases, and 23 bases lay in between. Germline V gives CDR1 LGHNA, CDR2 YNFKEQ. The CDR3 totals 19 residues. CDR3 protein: CASSQDLNRGRTPDYGYTF. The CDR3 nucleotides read TGTGCCAGCAGCCAAGATTTAAACAGAGGGCGGACCCCTGACTATGGCTACACCTTC.

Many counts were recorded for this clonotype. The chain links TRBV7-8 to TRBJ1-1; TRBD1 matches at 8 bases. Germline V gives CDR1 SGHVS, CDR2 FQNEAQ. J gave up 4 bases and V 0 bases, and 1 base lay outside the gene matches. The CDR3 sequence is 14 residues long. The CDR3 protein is CASSLATGGTEAFF. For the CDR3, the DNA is TGTGCCAGCAGCTTAGCCACAGGGGGCACTGAAGCTTTCTTT.

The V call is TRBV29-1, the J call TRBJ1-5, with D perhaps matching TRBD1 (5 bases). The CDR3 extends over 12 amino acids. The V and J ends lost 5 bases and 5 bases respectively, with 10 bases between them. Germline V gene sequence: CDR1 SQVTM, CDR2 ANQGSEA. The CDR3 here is CSVPGFDQPQHF. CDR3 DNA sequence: TGCAGCGTTCCAGGGTTTGATCAGCCCCAGCATTTT.